This T cell receptor (beta chain) derives from a study of technical replicates of blood from a handful of donors. This CDR3 is 15 amino acids long. Germline CDR1 is MGHDK and CDR2 is SYGVNS. The ends were cut back, 2 bases at V and 7 bases at J, with 12 bases in the middle. Profiled with immunoSEQ multiplex PCR; TCRdb holds only in-frame clones, not every one. The table has around 90,000 clones, around 94% seen once. Material for sequencing was T cells isolated from PBMCs. This chain connects TRBV25-1 to TRBJ1-6; D unclear. This TCR came from a human donor in good health. The CDR3 is CASSERRVGNSPLHF. The CDR3 region has the DNA TGTGCCAGCAGTGAAAGACGGGTCGGGAATTCACCCCTCCACTTT.